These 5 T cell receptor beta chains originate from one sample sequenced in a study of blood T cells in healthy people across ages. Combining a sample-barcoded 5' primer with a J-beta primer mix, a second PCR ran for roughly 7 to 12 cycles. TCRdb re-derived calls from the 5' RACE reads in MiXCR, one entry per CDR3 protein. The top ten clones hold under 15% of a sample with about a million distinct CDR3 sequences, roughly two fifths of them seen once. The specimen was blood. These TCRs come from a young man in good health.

CDR3 nucleotides: TGTGCCAGCGGGCCGAGGGGTAGGCATGAGCAGTTCTTC. Amino acids: CASGPRGRHEQFF. The rearrangement joins TRBV28 to TRBJ2-1, with D perhaps TRBD1 or TRBD2 (5 bases each). CDR1 MDHEN and CDR2 SYDVKM come from the germline V gene. Trimming removed 8 bases at V and 8 bases at J, with 16 bases between. CDR3 length: 13 residues.

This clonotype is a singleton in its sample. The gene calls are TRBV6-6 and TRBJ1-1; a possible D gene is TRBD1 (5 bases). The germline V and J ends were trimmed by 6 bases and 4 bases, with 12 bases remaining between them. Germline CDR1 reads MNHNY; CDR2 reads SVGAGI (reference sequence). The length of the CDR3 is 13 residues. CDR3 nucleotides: TGTGCCAGCAGCAGGGACTCGACCACTGAAGCTTTCTTT. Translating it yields CASSRDSTTEAFF.

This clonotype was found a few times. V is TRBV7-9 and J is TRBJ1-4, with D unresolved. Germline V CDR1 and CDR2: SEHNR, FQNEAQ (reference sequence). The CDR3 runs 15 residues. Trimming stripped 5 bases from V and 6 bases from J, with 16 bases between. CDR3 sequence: CASSDLRNLDEKLFF. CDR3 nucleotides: TGTGCCAGCAGCGATTTGAGGAACCTAGATGAAAAACTGTTTTTT.

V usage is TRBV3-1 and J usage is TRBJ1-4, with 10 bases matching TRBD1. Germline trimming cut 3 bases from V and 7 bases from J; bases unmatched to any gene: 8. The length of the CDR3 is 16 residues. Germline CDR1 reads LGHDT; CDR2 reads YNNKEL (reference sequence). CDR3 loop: CASSHALTGGCEKLFF. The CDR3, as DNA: TGTGCCAGCAGCCATGCCCTGACAGGGGGCTGTGAAAAACTGTTTTTT.

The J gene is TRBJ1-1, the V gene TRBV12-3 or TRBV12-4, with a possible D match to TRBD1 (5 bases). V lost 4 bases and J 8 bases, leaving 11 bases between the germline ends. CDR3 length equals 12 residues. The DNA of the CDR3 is TGTGCCAGCAGTTCCGGGACCAGAGAAGCTTTCTTT. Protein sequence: CASSSGTREAFF.